A single T cell receptor beta chain is shown here with its context. This entry comes from a study of blood T cell repertoires in COVID-19. In assigning cohorts, the study relied on participant-reported clinical history. Produced via immunoSEQ multiplex PCR; TCRdb's table is partial and in-frame only. The sample includes over 200,000 clones, approximately 82% of them seen just once. Trimming removed 6 bases at V and 0 bases at J, with 12 bases between. Looked up from germline, CDR1 is MNHEY and CDR2 is SMNVEV (reference sequence). The CDR3 totals 16 residues. This chain uses TRBV27 with TRBJ2-6, with a weak D call TRBD2 (5 bases). Sequenced input: PBMCs or T cells enriched from blood (not recorded which). The receptor was isolated from a man aged 35 to 55 who had recovered from COVID-19. The CDR3 sequence: CASRRTGSSGANVLTF. CDR3 coding DNA: TGTGCCAGCAGAAGGACGGGAAGCTCTGGGGCCAACGTCCTGACTTTC.